The rows below give T cell receptor beta chains drawn from one sample of a study of control samples from healthy donors and cancer patients. Sequencing used immunoSEQ multiplex PCR; TCRdb keeps in-frame clones, though not all of them. The sample consists of 35,000 to 40,000 clones, 83% of them appearing once. The source material was PBMCs. The receptors here all came from an older woman with lung cancer. The CDR3 runs from the conserved cysteine through the conserved F or W.

v_gene,CDR3aa
TRBV25-1,CASSAGTGSYGYTF
TRBV19,CASSLTSKDTEAFF
TRBV12-3/TRBV12-4,CASSRDTGELFF
TRBV6-6,CASSRGGPEAFF
TRBV7-8,CASRDSQETQYF
TRBV7-2,CASSLALASLEQYF
TRBV19,CASSIRGVGQPQHF
TRBV7-8,CASSIYPGSNQPQHF
TRBV2,CAIVDRVAYEQYF
TRBV7-9,CASSRDLAYNEQFF
TRBV13,CASSLGLADSYNEQFF
TRBV7-2,CASGLWTEQNTIYF
TRBV20-1,CSASSGEGRETQYF
TRBV9,CASSGRDREHEQYF
TRBV5-8,CASSRQGSSKTGELFF
TRBV30,CAWRGTGGINTIYF
TRBV4-1,CASSRLAGVETQYF
TRBV6-5,CASRSPRRPNTEAFF
TRBV6-4,CASSDWGGNNEQFF
TRBV6-2/TRBV6-3,CASSYIETQYF
TRBV5-1,CASSLDRPTEKLFF
TRBV11-2,CASSSWDRVNTGELFF
TRBV7-9,CASSQDSKVVGKLFF
TRBV7-7,CASSEGLNTEAFF
TRBV2,CASSETDGIGELFF
TRBV12-3/TRBV12-4,CASKSERAFF
TRBV2,CACSEDGRGGYTF
TRBV27,CASSTPRGGQDGYTF
TRBV9,CASSPLGGFGTTGELFF